This TCR beta chain was sequenced during a study of T cell changes during pregnancy in multiple sclerosis. Trimming shortened V by 7 bases and J by 3 bases, and 13 bases separated the two germline ends. Germline-derived CDR1 and CDR2 are SNHLY and FYNNEI. The CDR3 length is 13 residues. Method: immunoSEQ multiplex PCR; TCRdb's copy keeps in-frame clones and lacks some. The table has tens of thousands of clones, just under 95% seen once. The genes are TRBV2 and TRBJ2-7; possible D gene TRBD2, 5 bases. The clonotype was recovered from a female donor with multiple sclerosis, enrolled in a pregnancy study. The material sequenced was CD4+ T cells from peripheral blood mononuclear cells, taken in the first trimester of pregnancy. The CDR3 bases are TGTGCCAGCACGAGGGAGCGTAACTACGAGCAGTACTTC. Translated, it gives CASTRERNYEQYF.